The rows below give T cell receptor beta chains drawn from one sample of a study of blood T cell repertoires in COVID-19. Some clones are missing from TCRdb's copy, which holds only in-frame ones; the method was immunoSEQ multiplex PCR. The sample shows 270,000 or so clones, more than 70% of them seen only once. Material: peripheral blood. Receptor source: a woman under 30 with acute or convalescent COVID-19. The CDR3 runs from the conserved cysteine through the conserved F or W. D genes are given only for firm matches. Clone size appears in some rows only: once, few, many, or a class for an expanded clone.

clone_size	j_call	v_call	d_call	cdr3_aa	cdr3_nt
-	TRBJ2-7	TRBV4-2	TRBD2	CASSQDRAGGPWGDEQYF	TGTGCCAGCAGCCAAGACAGAGCGGGAGGGCCTTGGGGGGACGAGCAGTACTTC
few	TRBJ2-7	TRBV7-2	-	CASSLLSDEQYF	TGTGCCAGCAGCTTATTAAGCGACGAGCAGTACTTC
-	TRBJ1-1	TRBV6-1	TRBD1	CASSEEQGAFTEAFF	TGTGCCAGCAGTGAAGAACAGGGGGCTTTCACTGAAGCTTTCTTT
-	TRBJ2-3	TRBV7-2	-	CASSLGVGAYTDTQYF	TGTGCCAGCAGCTTGGGAGTGGGGGCATACACAGATACGCAGTATTTT
once	TRBJ2-7	TRBV27	-	CASSLRLRDPSYEQYF	TGTGCCAGCAGTTTGCGACTCAGGGATCCCTCCTACGAGCAGTACTTC
once	TRBJ1-2	TRBV18	TRBD1	CASSPTQGAHGYTF	TGTGCCAGCTCACCAACTCAGGGGGCGCATGGCTACACCTTC
once	TRBJ1-2	TRBV7-9	-	CASSLFPGDYGYTF	TGTGCCAGCAGCTTATTCCCAGGCGACTATGGCTACACCTTC
once	TRBJ1-1	TRBV29-1	-	CSVDPQGMNTEAFF	TGCAGCGTAGACCCACAGGGTATGAACACTGAAGCTTTCTTT
-	TRBJ2-1	TRBV11-3	-	CASSLDVWGGDNEQFF	TGTGCCAGCAGCTTAGATGTGTGGGGAGGAGACAATGAGCAGTTCTTC
-	TRBJ2-3	TRBV19	TRBD1	CASSWTGGSDTQYF	TGTGCCAGTAGCTGGACAGGGGGCTCAGATACGCAGTATTTT
-	TRBJ2-2	TRBV9	-	CASSPQGRANTGELFF	TGTGCCAGCAGCCCCCAGGGGAGAGCGAACACCGGGGAGCTGTTTTTT
-	TRBJ2-1	TRBV13	TRBD2	CASSQISGTNNEQFF	TGTGCCAGCAGCCAGATCTCCGGGACTAACAATGAGCAGTTCTTC
-	TRBJ2-7	TRBV19	TRBD2	CASSQGLGPYEQYF	TGTGCCAGTAGTCAAGGACTAGGACCCTACGAGCAGTACTTC
-	TRBJ1-3	TRBV5-1	TRBD1	CASSQGQGTDTIYF	TGCGCCAGCAGCCAAGGACAGGGCACGGACACCATATATTTT
once	TRBJ1-5	TRBV6-1	-	CASSEVQGTEPQHF	TGTGCCAGCAGTGAAGTCCAGGGGACGGAGCCCCAGCATTTT
few	TRBJ2-7	TRBV12-5	TRBD1	CASGLGQGASEQYF	TGTGCTAGTGGTTTGGGGCAGGGGGCCTCCGAGCAGTACTTC